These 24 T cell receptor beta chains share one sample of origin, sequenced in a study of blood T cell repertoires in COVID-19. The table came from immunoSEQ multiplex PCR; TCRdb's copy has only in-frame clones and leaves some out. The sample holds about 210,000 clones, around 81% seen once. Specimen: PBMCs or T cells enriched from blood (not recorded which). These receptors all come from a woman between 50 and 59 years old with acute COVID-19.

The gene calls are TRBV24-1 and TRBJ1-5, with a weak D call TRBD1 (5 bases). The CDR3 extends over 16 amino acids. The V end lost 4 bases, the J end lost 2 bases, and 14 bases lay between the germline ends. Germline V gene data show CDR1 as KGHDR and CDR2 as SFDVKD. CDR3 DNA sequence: TGTGCCACCAGTGACGCCAGGGTATACGGCAATCAGCCCCAGCATTTT. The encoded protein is CATSDARVYGNQPQHF.

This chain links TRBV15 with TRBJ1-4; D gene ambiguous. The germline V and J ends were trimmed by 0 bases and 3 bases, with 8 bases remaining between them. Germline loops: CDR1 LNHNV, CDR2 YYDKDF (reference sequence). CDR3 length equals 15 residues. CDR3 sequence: CATSRDQQPNEKLFF. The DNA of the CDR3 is TGTGCCACCAGCAGAGATCAACAGCCTAATGAAAAACTGTTTTTT.

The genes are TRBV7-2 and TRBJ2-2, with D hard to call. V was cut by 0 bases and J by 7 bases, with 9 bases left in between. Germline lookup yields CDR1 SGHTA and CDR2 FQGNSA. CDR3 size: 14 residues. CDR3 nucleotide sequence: TGTGCCAGCAGCTTAGCGAGAGAAGTCGGGGAGCTGTTTTTT. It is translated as CASSLAREVGELFF.

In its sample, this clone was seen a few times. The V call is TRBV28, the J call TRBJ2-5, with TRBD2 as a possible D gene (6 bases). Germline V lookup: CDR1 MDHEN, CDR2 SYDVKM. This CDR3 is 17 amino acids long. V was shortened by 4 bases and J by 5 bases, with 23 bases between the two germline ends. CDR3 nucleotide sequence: TGTGCCAGCAGTTCGGGGTCGATGGGGGGATACGGGGAGACCCAGTACTTC. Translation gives CASSSGSMGGYGETQYF.

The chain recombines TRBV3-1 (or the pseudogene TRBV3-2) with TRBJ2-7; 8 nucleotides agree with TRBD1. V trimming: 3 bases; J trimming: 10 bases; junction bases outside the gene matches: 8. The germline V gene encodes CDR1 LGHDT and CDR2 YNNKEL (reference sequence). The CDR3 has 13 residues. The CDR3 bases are TGTGCCAGCAGCCAGATGACAGGGGAGGAACAGTACTTC. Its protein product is CASSQMTGEEQYF.

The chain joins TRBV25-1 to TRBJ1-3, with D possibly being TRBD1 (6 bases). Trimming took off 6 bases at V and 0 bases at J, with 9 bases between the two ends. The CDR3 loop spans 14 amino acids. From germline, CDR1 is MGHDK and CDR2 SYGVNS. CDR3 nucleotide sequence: TGTGCCAGCAGCGCAGGGGACTCTGGAAACACCATATATTTT. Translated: CASSAGDSGNTIYF.

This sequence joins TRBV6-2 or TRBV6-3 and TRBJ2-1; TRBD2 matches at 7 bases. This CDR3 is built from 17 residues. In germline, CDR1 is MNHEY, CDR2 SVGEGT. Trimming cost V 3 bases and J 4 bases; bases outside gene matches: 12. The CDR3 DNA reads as TGTGCCAGCAGTTATCGAATAGGACTAGAGACTTACAATGAGCAGTTCTTC. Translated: CASSYRIGLETYNEQFF.

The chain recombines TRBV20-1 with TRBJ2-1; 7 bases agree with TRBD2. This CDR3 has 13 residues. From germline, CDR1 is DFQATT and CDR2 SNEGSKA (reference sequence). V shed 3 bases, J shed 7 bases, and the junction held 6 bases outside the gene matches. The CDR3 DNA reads TGCAGTGCTAGTGAATTTAGCGGGAATGAGCAGTTCTTC. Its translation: CSASEFSGNEQFF.

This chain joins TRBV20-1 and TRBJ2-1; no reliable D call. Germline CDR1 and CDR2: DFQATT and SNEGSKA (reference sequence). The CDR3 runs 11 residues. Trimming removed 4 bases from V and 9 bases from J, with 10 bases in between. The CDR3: CSAIPPSEQFF. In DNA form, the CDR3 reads TGCAGTGCTATCCCCCCATCTGAGCAGTTCTTC.

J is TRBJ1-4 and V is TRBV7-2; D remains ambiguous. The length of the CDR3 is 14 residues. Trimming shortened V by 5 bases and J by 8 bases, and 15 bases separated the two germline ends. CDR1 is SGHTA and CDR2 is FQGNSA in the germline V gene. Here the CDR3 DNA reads TGTGCCAGCAGCCCGCCGGGAGTAGGGGAAAAACTGTTTTTT. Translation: CASSPPGVGEKLFF. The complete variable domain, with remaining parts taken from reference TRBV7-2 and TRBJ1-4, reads GAGVSQSPSNKVTEKGKDVELRCDPISGHTALYWYRQSLGQGLEFLIYFQGNSAPDKSGLPSDRFSAERTGGSVSTLTIQRTQQEDSAVYLCASSPPGVGEKLFFGSGTQLSVL.

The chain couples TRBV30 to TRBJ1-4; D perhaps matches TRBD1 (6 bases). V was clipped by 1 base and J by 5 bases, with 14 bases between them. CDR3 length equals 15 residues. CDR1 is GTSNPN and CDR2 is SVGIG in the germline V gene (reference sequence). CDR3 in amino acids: CAWSGSGAPNEKLFF. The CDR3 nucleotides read TGTGCCTGGAGTGGCTCAGGGGCGCCGAATGAAAAACTGTTTTTT.

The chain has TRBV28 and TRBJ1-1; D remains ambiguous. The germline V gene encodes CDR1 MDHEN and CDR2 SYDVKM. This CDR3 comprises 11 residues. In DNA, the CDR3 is TGTACTTCGCCTGTGAACACTGAAGCTTTCTTT. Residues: CTSPVNTEAFF.

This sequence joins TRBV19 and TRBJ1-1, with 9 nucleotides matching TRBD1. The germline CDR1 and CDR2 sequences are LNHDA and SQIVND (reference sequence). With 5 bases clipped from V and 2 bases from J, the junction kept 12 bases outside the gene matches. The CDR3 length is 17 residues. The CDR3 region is CASSPGQGSFGNTEAFF. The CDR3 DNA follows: TGTGCCAGTAGTCCGGGACAGGGAAGTTTTGGAAACACTGAAGCTTTCTTT.

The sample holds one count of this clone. CDR3 residues: CASRGPPGGPLHF. CDR3 bases: TGTGCCAGCCGGGGCCCCCCAGGGGGTCCCCTCCACTTT. V usage is TRBV12-3 or TRBV12-4 and J usage is TRBJ1-6, with TRBD1 matching 7 bases. CDR3 length: 13 amino acids. V was pared by 8 bases and J by 13 bases, with 11 bases of the junction left unmatched.

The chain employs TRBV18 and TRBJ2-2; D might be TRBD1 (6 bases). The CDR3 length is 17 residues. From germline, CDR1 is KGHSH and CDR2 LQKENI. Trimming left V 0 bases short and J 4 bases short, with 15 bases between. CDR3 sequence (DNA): TGTGCCAGCTCACCACCGGGGGCTGTTAGCGTCACCGGGGAGCTGTTTTTT. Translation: CASSPPGAVSVTGELFF.

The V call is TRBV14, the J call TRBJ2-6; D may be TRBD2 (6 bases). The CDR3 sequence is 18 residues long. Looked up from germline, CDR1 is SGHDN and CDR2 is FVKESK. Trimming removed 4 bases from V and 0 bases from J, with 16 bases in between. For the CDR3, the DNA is TGTGCCAGCAGCCCCCGAGGAGGGTACAGCTCTGGGGCCAACGTCCTGACTTTC. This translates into CASSPRGGYSSGANVLTF.

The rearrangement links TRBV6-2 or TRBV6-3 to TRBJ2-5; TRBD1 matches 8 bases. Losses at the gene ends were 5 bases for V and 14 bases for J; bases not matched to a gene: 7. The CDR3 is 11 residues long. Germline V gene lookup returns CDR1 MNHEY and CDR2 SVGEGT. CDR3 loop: CASSRGQGIYF. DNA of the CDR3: TGTGCCAGCAGTCGTGGACAGGGTATCTACTTC.

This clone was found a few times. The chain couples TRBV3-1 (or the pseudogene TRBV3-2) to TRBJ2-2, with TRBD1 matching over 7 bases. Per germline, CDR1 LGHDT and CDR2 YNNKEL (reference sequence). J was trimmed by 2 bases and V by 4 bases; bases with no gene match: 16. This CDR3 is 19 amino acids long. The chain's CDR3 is CASSLYLTWTGVNTGELFF. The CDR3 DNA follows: TGTGCCAGCAGCCTATATCTTACCTGGACAGGAGTTAACACCGGGGAGCTGTTTTTT.

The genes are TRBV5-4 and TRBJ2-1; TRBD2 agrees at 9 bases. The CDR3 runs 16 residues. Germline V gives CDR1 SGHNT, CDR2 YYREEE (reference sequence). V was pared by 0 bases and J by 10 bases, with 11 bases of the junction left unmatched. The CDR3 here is CASSLAYAGGLREQFF. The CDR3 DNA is TGTGCCAGCAGCTTGGCGTACGCGGGAGGGCTAAGAGAGCAGTTCTTC.

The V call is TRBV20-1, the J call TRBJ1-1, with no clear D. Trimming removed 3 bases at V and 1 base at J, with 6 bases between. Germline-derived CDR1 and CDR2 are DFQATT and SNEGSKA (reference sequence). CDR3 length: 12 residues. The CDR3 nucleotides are TGCAGTGCTAGTTGGCAGAACACTGAAGCTTTCTTT. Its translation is CSASWQNTEAFF.

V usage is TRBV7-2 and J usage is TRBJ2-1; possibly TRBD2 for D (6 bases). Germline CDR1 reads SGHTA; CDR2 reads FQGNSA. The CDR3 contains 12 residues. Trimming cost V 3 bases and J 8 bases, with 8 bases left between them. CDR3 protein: CASSFRRDEQFF. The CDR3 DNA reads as TGTGCCAGCAGCTTCAGGAGGGATGAGCAGTTCTTC.

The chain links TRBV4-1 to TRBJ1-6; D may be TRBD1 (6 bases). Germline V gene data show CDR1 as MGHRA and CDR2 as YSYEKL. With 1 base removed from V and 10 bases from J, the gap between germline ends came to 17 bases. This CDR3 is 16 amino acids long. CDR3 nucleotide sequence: TGCGCCAGCAGCCAAGTTGGGGGCAAGCGGCAATCACCCCTCCACTTT. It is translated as CASSQVGGKRQSPLHF.

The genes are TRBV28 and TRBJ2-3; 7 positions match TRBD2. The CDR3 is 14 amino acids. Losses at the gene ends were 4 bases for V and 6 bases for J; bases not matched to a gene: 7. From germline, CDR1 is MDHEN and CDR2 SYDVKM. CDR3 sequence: CASSYAGVADTQYF. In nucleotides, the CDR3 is TGTGCCAGCAGTTACGCGGGAGTAGCCGATACGCAGTATTTT.

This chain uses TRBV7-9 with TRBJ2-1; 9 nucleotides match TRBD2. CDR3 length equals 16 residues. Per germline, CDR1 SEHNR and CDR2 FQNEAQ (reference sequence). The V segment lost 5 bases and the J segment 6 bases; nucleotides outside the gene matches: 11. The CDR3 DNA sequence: TGTGCCAGCAGCCCATTTAAACTAGCGGGCCGCAATGAGCAGTTCTTC. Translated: CASSPFKLAGRNEQFF.